Described below is a single T cell receptor (beta chain) sequence and its context. The antigen it binds to is not known. Base qualities are missing; no much larger clone stands one base away. This specimen belongs to a study of CD8+ T cells in alopecia areata (dated by TCRdb to the late 2010s). Describing the broader study: The treated patients took part in an open-label pilot trial in which moderate-to-severe alopecia areata was treated with oral tofacitinib at 5 to 10 mg twice daily. Tofacitinib was administered for 6 to 18 months, and 6 months of follow-up off drug were then conducted to assess delayed response and recurrence. The SALT score, which quantifies the percentage of affected scalp surface area, was used to measure disease severity in treated patients. The study used high-throughput TCRbeta sequencing to examine T cell clonal expansion in alopecia areata, in both the C3H/HeJ mouse model and human patients. In humans, TCRbeta sequencing was performed on scalp tissue and on sorted CD4+ and CD8+ peripheral blood T cells from healthy controls and from patients with patchy or totalis/universalis alopecia areata. Patients on tofacitinib were biopsied at baseline and after 4 and 24 weeks of treatment, and several of the patients also had a later scalp biopsy. Clonality in the scalp was compared among normal scalp (n=4), patchy alopecia areata scalp (n=8), and alopecia totalis/universalis scalp (n=8). RNA came from the PAXgene miRNA kit for fixed scalp, the miRNeasy kit for PBMCs, and the RNeasy kit for mouse skin. TCRbeta CDR3 regions were amplified by immunoSEQ multiplex PCR using 35 Vbeta forward and 13 Jbeta reverse primers. Findings and caveats that apply to the study as a whole: Resident alphabeta T cells in normal human skin are also sequenced, complicating scalp TCR repertoire analysis, unlike mouse skin dominated by gammadelta T cells. Tofacitinib significantly lowered scalp clonality and the number of expanded CD8+ clones among the top 100 scalp clones. Shared TCR sequences between patients were less evident than in mice, which may be partly attributable to HLA diversity in the patient population. Compared with normal scalp, lesional scalp had higher clonality and more expanded CD8+ clones, particularly in alopecia totalis/universalis, a pattern that suggests antigenic drive. Because the treated cohort was small and had just a single nonresponder, larger studies are needed to establish links between baseline CD8+ expansion and response. Many expanded lesional clones were found to persist in scalp and blood during tofacitinib treatment, and relapse after treatment cessation may be partly explained by this persistence.

Library preparation employed the immunoSEQ multiplex PCR assay. RNA was extracted from all samples and reverse transcribed into cDNA, which served as template for TCR sequencing. SuperScript III was used for first-strand cDNA synthesis, primed with a 2:1 mix of oligo-dT and random hexamers. Amplification bias was assessed with a synthetic immune receptor repertoire, and residual bias was removed computationally. On the authors' methods: After raw reads were preprocessed to remove errors, the CDR3 was defined following IMGT conventions as running from the conserved cysteine to phenylalanine. Clonality was calculated as 1 minus Shannon entropy normalized by log2 of the number of productive unique TCRs. Scalp TCRbeta sequences were cross-referenced with sorted blood CD4 and CD8 repertoires so that the CD4 or CD8 identity of scalp clones could be inferred. TCRdb obtained this table from immuneACCESS and retained in-frame rearrangements with V and J assigned. These tables miss some clones; where compared with another copy, unresolved V genes account for less than half of the shortfall, and the remainder is unexplained. The DNA gave D and trimming, while V, J and clone size come from that table. The table for this sample lists more than 150,000 clones; roughly 62% of them were counted only once. The top ten hold over 9.5% of the sample.

The sample's time point, from its label and the paper: around 26 weeks on oral tofacitinib. Explained via the paper, the treatment or condition label denotes: oral pan-JAK inhibitor, 5-10 mg twice daily. Peripheral blood and lesional scalp punch biopsies were obtained from patients with alopecia areata. PBMCs were isolated by density centrifugation and stained for CD3, CD4 and CD8, after which CD4+ and CD8+ T cells were sorted on a FACSAria. The sequencing here drew on CD8+ T cells sorted from blood, taken at week 24, from a patient treated with tofacitinib. The source of this sequence is a human donor with alopecia areata.

In nucleotide form, the sequence is TGTGCCAGCTCCCCGACAGGCCCCCGCTACGAGCAGTACTTC. This sequence encodes CASSPTGPRYEQYF. The chain links TRBV18 with TRBJ2-7; a tentative D call is TRBD1 (6 bases match). V is reduced by 6 bases and J by 3 bases, leaving a spacing of 15 bases between them. The CDR3 goes from the cysteine to the phenylalanine over 14 residues. Just CDR3 DNA is preserved here, 42 bases in frame from base 1. For CDR1 and CDR2, the germline V gene lists KGHSH and LQKENI.